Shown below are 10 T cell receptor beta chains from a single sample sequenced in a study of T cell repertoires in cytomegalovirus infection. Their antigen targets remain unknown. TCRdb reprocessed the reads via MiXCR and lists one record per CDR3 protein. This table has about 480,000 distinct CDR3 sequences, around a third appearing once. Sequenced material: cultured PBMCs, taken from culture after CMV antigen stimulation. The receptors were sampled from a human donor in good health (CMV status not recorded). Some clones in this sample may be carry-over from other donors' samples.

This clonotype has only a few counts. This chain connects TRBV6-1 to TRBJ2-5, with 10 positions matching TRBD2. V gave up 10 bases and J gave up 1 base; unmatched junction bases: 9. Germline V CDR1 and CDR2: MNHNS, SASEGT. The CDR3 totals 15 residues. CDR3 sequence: CATVITSGTQETQYF. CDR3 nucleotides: TGTGCCACCGTGATAACTAGCGGGACCCAAGAGACCCAGTACTTC.

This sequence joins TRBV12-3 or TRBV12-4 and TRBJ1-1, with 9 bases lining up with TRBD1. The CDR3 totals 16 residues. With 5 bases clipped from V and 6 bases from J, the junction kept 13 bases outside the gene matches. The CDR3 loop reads CASSTGTGIIIAEAFF. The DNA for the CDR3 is TGTGCCAGCAGTACCGGGACAGGGATTATTATTGCTGAAGCTTTCTTT.

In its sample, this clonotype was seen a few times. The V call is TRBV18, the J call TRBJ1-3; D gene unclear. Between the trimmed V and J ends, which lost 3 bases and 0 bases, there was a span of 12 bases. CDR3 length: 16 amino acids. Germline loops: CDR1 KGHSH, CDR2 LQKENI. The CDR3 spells CASSPAALLSGNTIYF. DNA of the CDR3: TGTGCCAGCTCACCGGCCGCCCTTCTCTCTGGAAACACCATATATTTT.

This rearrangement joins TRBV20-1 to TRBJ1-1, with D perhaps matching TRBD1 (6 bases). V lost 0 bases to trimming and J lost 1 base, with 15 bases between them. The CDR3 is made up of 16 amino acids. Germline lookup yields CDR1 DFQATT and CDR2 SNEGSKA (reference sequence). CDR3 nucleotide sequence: TGCAGTGCTAGAGACGTAATGCCGACAGGGAACACTGAAGCTTTCTTT. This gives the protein CSARDVMPTGNTEAFF.

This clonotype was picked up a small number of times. The CDR3 loop is CASSLAPAGGEYEQYF. The DNA of the CDR3 is TGTGCCAGCAGCTTAGCGCCGGCGGGAGGGGAATACGAGCAGTACTTC. This chain links TRBV7-8 with TRBJ2-7; 9 bases match TRBD2. This CDR3 spans 16 amino acids. J was trimmed by 4 bases and V by 0 bases; bases with no gene match: 7. Germline V lookup: CDR1 SGHVS, CDR2 FQNEAQ.

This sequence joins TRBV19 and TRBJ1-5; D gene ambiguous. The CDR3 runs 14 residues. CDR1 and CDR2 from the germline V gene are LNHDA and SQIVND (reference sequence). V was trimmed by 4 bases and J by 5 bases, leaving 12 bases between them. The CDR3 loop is CASSKDYRYQPQHF. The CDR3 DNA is TGTGCCAGTAGTAAAGACTACCGCTATCAGCCCCAGCATTTT. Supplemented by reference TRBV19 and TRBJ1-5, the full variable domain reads DGGITQSPKYLFRKEGQNVTLSCEQNLNHDAMYWYRQDPGQGLRLIYYSQIVNDFQKGDIAEGYSVSREKKESFPLTVTSAQKNPTAFYLCASSKDYRYQPQHFGDGTRLSIL.

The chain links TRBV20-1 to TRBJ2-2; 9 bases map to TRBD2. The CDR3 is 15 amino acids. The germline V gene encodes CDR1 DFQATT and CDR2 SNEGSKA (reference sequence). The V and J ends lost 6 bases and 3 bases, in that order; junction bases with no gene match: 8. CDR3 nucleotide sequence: TGCAGTGCATCGGGACTAGCCGAAGACACCGGGGAGCTGTTTTTT. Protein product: CSASGLAEDTGELFF.

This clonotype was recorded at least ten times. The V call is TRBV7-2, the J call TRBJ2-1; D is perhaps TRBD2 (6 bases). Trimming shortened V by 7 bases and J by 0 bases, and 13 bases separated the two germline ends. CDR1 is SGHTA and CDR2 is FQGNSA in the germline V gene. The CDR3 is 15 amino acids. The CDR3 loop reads CASTTGTGSYNEQFF. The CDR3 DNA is TGTGCCAGCACCACCGGGACTGGCTCCTACAATGAGCAGTTCTTC.

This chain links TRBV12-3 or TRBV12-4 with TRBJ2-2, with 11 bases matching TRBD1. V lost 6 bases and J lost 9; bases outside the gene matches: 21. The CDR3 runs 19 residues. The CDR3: CASRDGTGGFSGSWWELFF. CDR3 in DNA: TGTGCCAGCAGGGACGGGACAGGGGGTTTTTCCGGGTCTTGGTGGGAGCTGTTTTTT.

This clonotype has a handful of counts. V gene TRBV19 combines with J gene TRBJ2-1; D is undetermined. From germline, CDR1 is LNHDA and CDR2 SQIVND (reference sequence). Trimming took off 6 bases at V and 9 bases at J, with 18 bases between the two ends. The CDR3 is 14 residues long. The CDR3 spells CASSLVWTSTEQFF. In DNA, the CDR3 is TGTGCCAGTAGCCTTGTCTGGACCTCAACTGAGCAGTTCTTC.